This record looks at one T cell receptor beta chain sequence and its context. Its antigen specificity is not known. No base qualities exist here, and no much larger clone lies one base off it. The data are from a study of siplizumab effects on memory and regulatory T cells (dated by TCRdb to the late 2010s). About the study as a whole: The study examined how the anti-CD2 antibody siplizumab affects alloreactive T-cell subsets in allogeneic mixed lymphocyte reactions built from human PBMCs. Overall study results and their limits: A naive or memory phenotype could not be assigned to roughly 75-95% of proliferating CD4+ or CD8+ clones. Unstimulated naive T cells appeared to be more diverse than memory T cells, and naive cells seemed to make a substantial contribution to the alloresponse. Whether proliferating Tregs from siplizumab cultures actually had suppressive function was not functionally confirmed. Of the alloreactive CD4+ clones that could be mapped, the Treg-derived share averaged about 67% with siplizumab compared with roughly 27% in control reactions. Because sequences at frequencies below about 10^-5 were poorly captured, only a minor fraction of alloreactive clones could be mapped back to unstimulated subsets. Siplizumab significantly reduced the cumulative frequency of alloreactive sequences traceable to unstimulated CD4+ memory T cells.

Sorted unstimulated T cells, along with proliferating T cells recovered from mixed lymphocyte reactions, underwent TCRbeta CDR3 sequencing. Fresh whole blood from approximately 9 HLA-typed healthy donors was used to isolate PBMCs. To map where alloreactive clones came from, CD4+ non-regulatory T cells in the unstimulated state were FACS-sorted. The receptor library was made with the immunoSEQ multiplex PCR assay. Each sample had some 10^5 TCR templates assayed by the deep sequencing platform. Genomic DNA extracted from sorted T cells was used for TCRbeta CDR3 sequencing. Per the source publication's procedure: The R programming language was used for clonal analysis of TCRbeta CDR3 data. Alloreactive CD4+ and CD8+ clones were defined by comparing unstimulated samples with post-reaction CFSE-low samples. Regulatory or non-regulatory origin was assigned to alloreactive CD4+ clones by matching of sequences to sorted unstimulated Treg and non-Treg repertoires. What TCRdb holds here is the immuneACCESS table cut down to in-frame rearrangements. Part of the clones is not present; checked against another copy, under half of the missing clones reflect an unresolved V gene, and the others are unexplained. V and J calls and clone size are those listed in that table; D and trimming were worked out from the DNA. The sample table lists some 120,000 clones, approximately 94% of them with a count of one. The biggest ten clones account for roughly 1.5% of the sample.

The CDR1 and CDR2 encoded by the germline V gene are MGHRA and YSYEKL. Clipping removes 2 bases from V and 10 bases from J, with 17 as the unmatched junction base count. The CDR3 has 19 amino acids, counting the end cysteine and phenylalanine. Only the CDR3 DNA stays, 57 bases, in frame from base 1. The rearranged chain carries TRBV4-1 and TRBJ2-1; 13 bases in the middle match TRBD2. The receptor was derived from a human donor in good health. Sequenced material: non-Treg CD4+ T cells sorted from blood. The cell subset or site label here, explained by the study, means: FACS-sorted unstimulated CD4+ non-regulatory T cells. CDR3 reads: CASSQPRVLAGGPRLEQFF. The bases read TGCGCCAGCAGCCAACCCCGGGTACTAGCGGGGGGGCCTCGACTGGAGCAGTTCTTC.